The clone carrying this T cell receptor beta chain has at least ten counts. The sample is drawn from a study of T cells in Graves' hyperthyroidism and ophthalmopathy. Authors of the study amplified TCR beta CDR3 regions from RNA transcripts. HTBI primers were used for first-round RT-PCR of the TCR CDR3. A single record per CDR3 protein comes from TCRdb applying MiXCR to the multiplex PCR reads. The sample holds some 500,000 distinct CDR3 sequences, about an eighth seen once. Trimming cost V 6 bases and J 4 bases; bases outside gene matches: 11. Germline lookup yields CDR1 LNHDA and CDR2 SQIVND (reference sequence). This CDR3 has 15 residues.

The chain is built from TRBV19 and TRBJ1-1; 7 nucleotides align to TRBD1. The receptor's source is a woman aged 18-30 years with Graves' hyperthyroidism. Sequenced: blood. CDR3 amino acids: CASSEGAHGVTEAFF. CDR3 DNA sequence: TGTGCCAGTAGCGAGGGGGCGCATGGAGTCACTGAAGCTTTCTTT.